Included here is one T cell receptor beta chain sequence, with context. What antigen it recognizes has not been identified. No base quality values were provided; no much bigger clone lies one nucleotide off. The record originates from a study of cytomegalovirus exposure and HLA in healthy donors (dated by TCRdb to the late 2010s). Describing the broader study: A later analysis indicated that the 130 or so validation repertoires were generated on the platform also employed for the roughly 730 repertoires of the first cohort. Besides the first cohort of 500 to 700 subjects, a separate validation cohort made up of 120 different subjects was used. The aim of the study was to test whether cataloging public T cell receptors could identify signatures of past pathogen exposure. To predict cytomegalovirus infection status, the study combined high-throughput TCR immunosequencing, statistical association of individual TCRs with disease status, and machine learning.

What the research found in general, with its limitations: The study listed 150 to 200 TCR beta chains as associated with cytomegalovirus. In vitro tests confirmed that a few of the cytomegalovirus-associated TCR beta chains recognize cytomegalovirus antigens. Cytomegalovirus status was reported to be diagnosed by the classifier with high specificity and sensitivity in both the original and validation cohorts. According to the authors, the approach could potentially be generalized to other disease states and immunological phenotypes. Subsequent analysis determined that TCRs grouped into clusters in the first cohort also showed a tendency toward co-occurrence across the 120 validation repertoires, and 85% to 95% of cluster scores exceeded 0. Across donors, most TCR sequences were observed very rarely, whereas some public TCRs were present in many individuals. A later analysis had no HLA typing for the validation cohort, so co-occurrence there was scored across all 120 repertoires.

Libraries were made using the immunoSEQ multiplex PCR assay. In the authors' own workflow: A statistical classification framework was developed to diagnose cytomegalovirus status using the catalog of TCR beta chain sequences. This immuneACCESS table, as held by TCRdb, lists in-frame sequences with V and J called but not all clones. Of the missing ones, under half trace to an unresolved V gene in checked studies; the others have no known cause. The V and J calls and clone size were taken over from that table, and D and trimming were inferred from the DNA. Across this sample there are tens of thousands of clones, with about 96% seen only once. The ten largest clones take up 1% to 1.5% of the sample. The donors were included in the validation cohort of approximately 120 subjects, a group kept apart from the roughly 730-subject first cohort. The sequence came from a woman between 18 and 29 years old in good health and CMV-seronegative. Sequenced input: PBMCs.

The CDR3 in this case is CASTTPGLAGSRDEQFF. At the DNA level, the sequence is TGTGCCAGCACCACCCCTGGGCTAGCGGGAAGTCGGGATGAGCAGTTCTTC. The sequence joins TRBV7-9 to TRBJ2-1, with TRBD2 matching 9 junction bases. V ends up 7 bases short and J 8 bases short, with an unmatched junction base count of 18. Spanning cysteine to phenylalanine, the CDR3 consists of 17 amino acids. The sequence is cut down to CDR3 DNA, 51 bases in frame from base 1. From a lookup of the germline V gene (reference sequence), CDR1 and CDR2 are SEHNR and FQNEAQ.